Listed below are T cell receptor beta chains from one sample, sequenced in a study of blood T cell repertoires in COVID-19. Profiling relied on immunoSEQ multiplex PCR, and the TCRdb table lists in-frame clones only, not all of them. Altogether hundreds of thousands of clones are present, around 92% being singletons, with the ten largest covering around 10%. Sequencing used peripheral blood. These receptors were collected from a woman under 40 with COVID-19, enrolled during active disease. The CDR3 runs from the conserved cysteine through the conserved F or W.

length	J	V	CDR3
13	TRBJ2-5	TRBV6-5	CASSPGQGETQYF
11	TRBJ1-1	TRBV6-5	CASTGDRKAFF
15	TRBJ2-3	TRBV5-1	CASRESQLYTDTQYF
12	TRBJ1-2	TRBV28	CASTPPGSGYTF
19	TRBJ1-4	TRBV10-2	CASRLKQGEVLATNEKLFF
15	TRBJ1-5	TRBV28	CASQGAFVIGKPQHF
12	TRBJ2-3	TRBV12-5	CASAVEGDTQYF
14	TRBJ1-5	TRBV27	CASSLGGAGQPQHF
13	TRBJ2-3	TRBV9	CASSVGVTDTQYF
16	TRBJ1-1	TRBV5-1	CASSPKMGAWDTEAFF
12	TRBJ1-2	TRBV18	CASSSDRNGYTF
19	TRBJ2-7	TRBV27	CASSFRQGANSPTSYEQYF
19	TRBJ1-6	TRBV5-1	CASSLVETGLGGINSPLHF
17	TRBJ1-5	TRBV7-8	CASSHRAGGVDHQPQHF
15	TRBJ2-1	TRBV6-4	CASSAQGGRYNEQFF
17	TRBJ1-1	TRBV19	CASSSRTGGTSETEAFF
16	TRBJ1-2	TRBV5-1	CAIFAVVAGQDSGYTF
13	TRBJ1-1	TRBV10-2	CASSDRENTEAFF
13	TRBJ1-5	TRBV5-1	CASSEEGPGPQHF
17	TRBJ1-2	TRBV4-1	CASSQDRPGGGIYGYTF
13	TRBJ1-1	TRBV5-4	CASSLGGGTEAFF
15	TRBJ1-1	TRBV5-6	CASSWGPGGNTEAFF
14	TRBJ2-7	TRBV6-5	CASSRRDTHYEQYF
13	TRBJ2-7	TRBV6-1	CASSENRAYEQYF
15	TRBJ1-2	TRBV4-2	CASSQTRGGGGGYTF
15	TRBJ2-1	TRBV19	CASTPQGTGRNEQFF
16	TRBJ1-5	TRBV5-1	CASSPPGQADNQPQHF
12	TRBJ2-1	TRBV18	CASSPSSDEQFF
15	TRBJ1-1	TRBV10-1	CASSESTDKNTEAFF
13	TRBJ1-2	TRBV7-9	CASSHSANYGYTF
14	TRBJ1-2	TRBV6-6	CASRSTGTAYGYTF
12	TRBJ1-2	TRBV5-6	CASSLGALAAPF
14	TRBJ2-1	TRBV6-5	CASTRTGNYNEQFF
14	TRBJ2-7	TRBV27	CASSLRGIAYEQYF
14	TRBJ2-1	TRBV6-6	CASSYSLLGSEQFF
14	TRBJ2-7	TRBV6-5	CASSYRGRTVEQYF
14	TRBJ1-2	TRBV5-4	CASSLRGSNYGYTF
16	TRBJ2-1	TRBV27	CASSLDPGTSANEQFF
13	TRBJ1-2	TRBV12-3/TRBV12-4	CASSPSPDWGYTF
14	TRBJ2-1	TRBV5-1	CASSIGLENNEQFF
16	TRBJ2-1	TRBV7-8	CASSLGLGGSYNEQFF
12	TRBJ2-7	TRBV6-2/TRBV6-3	CASSYYLDEQYF
16	TRBJ2-4	TRBV10-2	CASSVGQGLAKNIQYF
10	TRBJ2-5	TRBV29-1	CSVELAGMYF
16	TRBJ2-5	TRBV5-1	CASHTGATGLEETQYF
17	TRBJ1-2	TRBV21-1	CASSKEGTGGANYGYTF
16	TRBJ1-2	TRBV19	CASSTGTGTRNYGYTF
12	TRBJ2-7	TRBV3-1/TRBV3-2	CASSSDSYEQYF
15	TRBJ1-2	TRBV18	CASSPDGGGLSGYTF
15	TRBJ2-3	TRBV5-1	CASSLVGQGLDTQYF
15	TRBJ1-2	TRBV1	CTSSYLAGGLYGYTF
13	TRBJ1-1	TRBV10-1	CASSEGGGTEAFF
14	TRBJ1-3	TRBV7-2	CASSLVISGNTIYF